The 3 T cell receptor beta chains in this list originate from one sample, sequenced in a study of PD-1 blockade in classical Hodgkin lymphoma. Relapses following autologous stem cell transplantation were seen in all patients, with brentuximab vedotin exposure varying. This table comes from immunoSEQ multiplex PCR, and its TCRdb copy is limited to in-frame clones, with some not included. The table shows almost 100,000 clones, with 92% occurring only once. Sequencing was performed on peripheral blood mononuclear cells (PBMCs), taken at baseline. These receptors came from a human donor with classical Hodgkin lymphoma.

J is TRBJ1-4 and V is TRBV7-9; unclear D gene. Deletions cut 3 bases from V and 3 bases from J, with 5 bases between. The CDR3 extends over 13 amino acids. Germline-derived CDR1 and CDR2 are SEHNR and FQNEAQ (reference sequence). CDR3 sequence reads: CASSFTPNEKLFF. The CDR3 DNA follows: TGTGCCAGCAGCTTCACCCCTAATGAAAAACTGTTTTTT.

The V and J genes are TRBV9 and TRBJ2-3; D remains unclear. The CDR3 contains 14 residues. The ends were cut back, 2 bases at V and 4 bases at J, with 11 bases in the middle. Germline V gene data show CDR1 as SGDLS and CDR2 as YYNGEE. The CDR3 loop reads CASSVQKASDTQYF. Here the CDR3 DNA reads TGTGCCAGCAGCGTTCAAAAAGCCTCAGATACGCAGTATTTT.

In DNA form, the CDR3 reads TGCGCCAGCAGCCACCCGATAGCGGGAGGGTCGGCAGATACGCAGTATTTT. This encodes CASSHPIAGGSADTQYF. This chain connects TRBV4-1 to TRBJ2-3; 11 bases map to TRBD2. The V gene end was trimmed by 3 bases and the J gene end by 4 bases; junction bases not matched to a gene: 9. Germline V gene lookup returns CDR1 MGHRA and CDR2 YSYEKL. The CDR3 is 17 amino acids.